This T cell receptor (beta chain) was identified in a study of cytomegalovirus exposure and HLA in healthy donors. This CDR3 has 13 amino acids. V was cut by 4 bases and J by 4 bases, with 10 bases left in between. CDR1 MNHNS and CDR2 SASEGT come from the germline V gene. The study, taken as a whole, reports: The study listed approximately 170 cytomegalovirus-associated TCR beta chains.

The PCR used 60 Vbeta and 13 Jbeta primers. The assay was immunoSEQ multiplex PCR, and TCRdb's table has in-frame clones only and misses some. Of about 69,000 clones detected, about 75% appear once; the ten largest clones hold 3% to 4%. A remark on this clone: Its antigen is unidentified.

The chain has TRBV6-1 and TRBJ1-2, with D hard to call. Source material: PBMCs. This clonotype was sampled from a man between 18 and 35 years old in good health and CMV-seronegative. The CDR3 spells CASSGEILYGYTF. DNA of the CDR3: TGTGCCAGCAGTGGGGAGATTCTCTATGGCTACACCTTC.